The subject of this entry is one T cell receptor beta chain. The data derive from a study of T cell responses to AZD1222 COVID-19 vaccine. Using immunoSEQ multiplex PCR, the repertoire was profiled, and TCRdb retains in-frame clones only, with some absent. The sample has about 160,000 clones, 85% to 90% seen once. CDR1 and CDR2 from the germline V gene are LNHDA and SQIVND (reference sequence). The CDR3 length is 18 residues. V shed 9 bases, J shed 0 bases, and the junction held 15 bases outside the gene matches. The sample was peripheral blood, taken 28 days after the second AZD1222 dose. The chain couples TRBV19 to TRBJ1-3; 9 bases align to TRBD1. The sequence derives from an adult who received the AZD1222 COVID-19 vaccine. The CDR3: CASHIPGQGTISGNTIYF. DNA of the CDR3: TGTGCCAGCCATATCCCGGGACAGGGCACGATCTCTGGAAACACCATATATTTT.